This record covers a single T cell receptor (beta chain). What it binds is unknown. Time point denoted: patch test 1, 2 weeks after DPC sensitization. Sample treatment: therapeutic diphenylcyclopropenone sensitization with weekly scalp DPC. The data originate from a study of human T cells and chemical hapten exposure. Study at large: The patch tests put 0.01% DPC on the skin of the upper back and were read 6 days later. Overall study findings and caveats: After DPC sensitization, TCRs above 1 in 1000 frequency showed no change.

Individual cDNA molecules (in the library) carried attached unique molecular identifiers. Study processing details: Samples held a median of approximately 96,000 TCRs, range about 23,224–750,000. TCRdb ran MiXCR on the RACE reads and lists one entry per CDR3 protein. V and J calls and clone size were set by TCRdb, not the authors. The sample has approximately 350,000 distinct CDR3 sequences; about 7% are singletons. Trimming took 1 base from V and 6 from J; bases not matched to a gene: 5. This CDR3 region has 15 residues. Germline CDR1 LGHDT, CDR2 YNNKEL (reference sequence). The chain combines TRBV3-1 with TRBJ2-1; TRBD1 matches at 8 bases. This TCR derives from a woman aged 18-29 years with alopecia areata. Some clones in this sample may be carry-over from other donors' samples. Material: whole blood, obtained in connection with sensitization to the hapten diphenylcyclopropenone (DPC). The CDR3 nucleotides are TGTGCCAGCAGCCAAGCGACAGGGGATCTCAATGAGCAGTTCTTC. Residues: CASSQATGDLNEQFF.